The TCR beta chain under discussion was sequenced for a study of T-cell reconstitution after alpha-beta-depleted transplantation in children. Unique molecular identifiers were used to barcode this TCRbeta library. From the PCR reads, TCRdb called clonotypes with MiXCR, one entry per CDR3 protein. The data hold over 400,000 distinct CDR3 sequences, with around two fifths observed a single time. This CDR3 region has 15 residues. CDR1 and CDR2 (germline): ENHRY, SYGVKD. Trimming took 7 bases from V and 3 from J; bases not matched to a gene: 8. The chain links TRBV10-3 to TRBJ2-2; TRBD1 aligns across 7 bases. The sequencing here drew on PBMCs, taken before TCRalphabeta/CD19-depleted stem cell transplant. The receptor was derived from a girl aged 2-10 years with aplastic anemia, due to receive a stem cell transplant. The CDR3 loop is CAIKARQGDTGELFF. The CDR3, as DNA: TGTGCCATCAAGGCAAGACAGGGAGACACCGGGGAGCTGTTTTTT.